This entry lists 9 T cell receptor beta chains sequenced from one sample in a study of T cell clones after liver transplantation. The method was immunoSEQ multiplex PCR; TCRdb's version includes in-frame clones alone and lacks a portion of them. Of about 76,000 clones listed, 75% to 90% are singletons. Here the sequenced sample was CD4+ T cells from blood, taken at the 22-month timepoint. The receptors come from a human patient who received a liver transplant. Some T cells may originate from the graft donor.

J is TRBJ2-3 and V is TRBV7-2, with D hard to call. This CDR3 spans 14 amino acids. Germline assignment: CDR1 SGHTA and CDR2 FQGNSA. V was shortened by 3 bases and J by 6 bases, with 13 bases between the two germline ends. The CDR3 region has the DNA TGTGCCAGCAGCTTTCTATCGGTCCGGGATACGCAGTATTTT. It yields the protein CASSFLSVRDTQYF.

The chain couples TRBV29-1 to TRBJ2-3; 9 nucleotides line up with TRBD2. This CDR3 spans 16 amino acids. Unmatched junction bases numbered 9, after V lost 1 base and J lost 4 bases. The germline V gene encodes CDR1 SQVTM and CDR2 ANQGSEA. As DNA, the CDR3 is TGCAGCGTTGAAGGCGAAGCGGGGGGCCGGGCAGATACGCAGTATTTT. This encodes CSVEGEAGGRADTQYF.

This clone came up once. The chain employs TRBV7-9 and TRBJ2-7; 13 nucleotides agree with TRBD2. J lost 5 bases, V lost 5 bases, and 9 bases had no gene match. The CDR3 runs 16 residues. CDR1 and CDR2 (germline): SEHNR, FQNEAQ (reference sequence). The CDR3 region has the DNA TGTGCCAGCAGCCAAGGACTAGCGGGGGTTTCAAACGAGCAGTACTTC. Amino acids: CASSQGLAGVSNEQYF.

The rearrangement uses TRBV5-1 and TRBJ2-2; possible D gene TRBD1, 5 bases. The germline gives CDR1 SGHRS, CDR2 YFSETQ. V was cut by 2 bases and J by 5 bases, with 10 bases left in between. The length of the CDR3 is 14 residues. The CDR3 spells CASSFGQGTGELFF. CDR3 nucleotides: TGCGCCAGCAGCTTTGGTCAGGGTACCGGGGAGCTGTTTTTT.

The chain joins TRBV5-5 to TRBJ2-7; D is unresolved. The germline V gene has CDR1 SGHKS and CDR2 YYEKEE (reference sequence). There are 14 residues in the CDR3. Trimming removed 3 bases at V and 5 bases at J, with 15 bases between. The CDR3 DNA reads TGTGCCAGCAGCTCCGGGCCTGAGAGGCACGAGCAGTACTTC. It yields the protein CASSSGPERHEQYF. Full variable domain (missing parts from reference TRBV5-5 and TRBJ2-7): DAGVTQSPTHLIKTRGQQVTLRCSPISGHKSVSWYQQVLGQGPQFIFQYYEKEERGRGNFPDRFSARQFPNYSSELNVNALLLGDSALYLCASSSGPERHEQYFGPGTRLTVT.

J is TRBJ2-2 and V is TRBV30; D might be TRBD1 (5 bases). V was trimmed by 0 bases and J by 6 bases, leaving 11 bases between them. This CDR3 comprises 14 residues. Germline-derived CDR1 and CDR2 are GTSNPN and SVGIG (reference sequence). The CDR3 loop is CAWSVPLGAGELFF. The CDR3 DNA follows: TGTGCCTGGAGTGTACCATTAGGGGCCGGGGAGCTGTTTTTT.

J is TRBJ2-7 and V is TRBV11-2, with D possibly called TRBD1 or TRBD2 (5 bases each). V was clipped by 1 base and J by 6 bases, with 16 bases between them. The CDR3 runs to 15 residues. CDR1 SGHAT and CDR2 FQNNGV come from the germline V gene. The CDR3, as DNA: TGTGCCAGCAGCTTAGGGGGGTGGACATTCCGCGAGCAGTACTTC. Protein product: CASSLGGWTFREQYF.

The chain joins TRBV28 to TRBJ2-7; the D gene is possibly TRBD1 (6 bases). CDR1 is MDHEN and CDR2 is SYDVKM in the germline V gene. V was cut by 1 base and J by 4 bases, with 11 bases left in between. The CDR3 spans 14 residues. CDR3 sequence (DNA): TGTGCCAGCAGTTTATCTTACACAGGGTACGAGCAGTACTTC. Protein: CASSLSYTGYEQYF.

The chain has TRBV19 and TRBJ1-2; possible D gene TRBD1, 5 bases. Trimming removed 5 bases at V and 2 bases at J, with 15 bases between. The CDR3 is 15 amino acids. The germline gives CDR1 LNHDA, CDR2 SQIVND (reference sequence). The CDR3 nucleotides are TGTGCCAGTAGTCCCCGATTGGGGCCCAACTATGGCTACACCTTC. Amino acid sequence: CASSPRLGPNYGYTF.